Sequencing of this T cell receptor beta chain was carried out in a study of shared T cell receptors in the human thymus. The CDR3 is 16 amino acids. CDR1 is SEHNR, CDR2 FQNEAQ, per germline (reference sequence). V lost 1 base, J lost 5 bases, and 17 bases lay in between. The table lists this clone with a count of one. Only in-frame clones appear in the TCRdb table, and some are missing; sequencing was by immunoSEQ multiplex PCR. The sample yields 550,000 to 800,000 clones, over 75% seen once. This sample was shared with a second study, whose subject was human thymus T cells.

The receptor's source is a girl in the first two years of life with a congenital heart defect. The sequencing sample was made of thymocytes. The chain joins TRBV7-9 to TRBJ1-1; no firm D call. The CDR3 loop is CASSLVIGGPRTEAFF. In nucleotides, the CDR3 is TGTGCCAGCAGCTTAGTCATTGGAGGGCCGAGAACTGAAGCTTTCTTT.